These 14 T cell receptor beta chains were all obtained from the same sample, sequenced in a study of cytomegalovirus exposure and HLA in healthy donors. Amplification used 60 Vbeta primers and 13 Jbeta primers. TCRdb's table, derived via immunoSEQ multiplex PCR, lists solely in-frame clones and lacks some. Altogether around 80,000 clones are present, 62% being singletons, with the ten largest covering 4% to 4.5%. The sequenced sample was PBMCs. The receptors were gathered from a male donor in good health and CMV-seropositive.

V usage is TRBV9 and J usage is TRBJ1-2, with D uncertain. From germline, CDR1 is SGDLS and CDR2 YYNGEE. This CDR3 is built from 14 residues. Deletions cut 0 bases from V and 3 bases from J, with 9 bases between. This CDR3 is CASSVGGGDYGYTF. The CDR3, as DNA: TGTGCCAGCAGCGTAGGAGGAGGTGACTATGGCTACACCTTC.

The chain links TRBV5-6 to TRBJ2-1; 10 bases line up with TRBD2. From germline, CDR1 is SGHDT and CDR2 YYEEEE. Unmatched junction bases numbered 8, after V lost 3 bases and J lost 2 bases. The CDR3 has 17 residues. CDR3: CASSSFIAGGPYNEQFF. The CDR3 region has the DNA TGTGCCAGCAGCTCTTTCATAGCGGGGGGTCCCTACAATGAGCAGTTCTTC.

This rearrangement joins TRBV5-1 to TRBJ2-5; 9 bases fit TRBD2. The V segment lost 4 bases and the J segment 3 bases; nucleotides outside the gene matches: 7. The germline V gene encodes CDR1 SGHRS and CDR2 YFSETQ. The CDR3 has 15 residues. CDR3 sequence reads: CASSTGLAPEETQYF. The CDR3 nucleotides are TGCGCCAGCAGCACCGGACTAGCGCCCGAAGAGACCCAGTACTTC.

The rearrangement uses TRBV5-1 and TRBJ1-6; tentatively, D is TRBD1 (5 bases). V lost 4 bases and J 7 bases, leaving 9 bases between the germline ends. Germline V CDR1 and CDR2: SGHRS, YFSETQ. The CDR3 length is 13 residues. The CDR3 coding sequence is TGCGCCAGCAGCGGGGGGTCGAATTCACCCCTCCACTTT. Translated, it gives CASSGGSNSPLHF. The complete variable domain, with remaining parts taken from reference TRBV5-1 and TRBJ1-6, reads KAGVTQTPRYLIKTRGQQVTLSCSPISGHRSVSWYQQTPGQGLQFLFEYFSETQRNKGNFPGRFSGRQFSNSRSEMNVSTLELGDSALYLCASSGGSNSPLHFGNGTRLTVT.

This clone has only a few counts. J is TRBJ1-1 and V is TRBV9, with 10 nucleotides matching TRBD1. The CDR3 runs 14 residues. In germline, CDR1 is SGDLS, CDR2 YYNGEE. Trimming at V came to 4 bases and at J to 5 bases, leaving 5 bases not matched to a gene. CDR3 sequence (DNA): TGTGCCAGCAGCCAAGGGACAGGGGAAACTGAAGCTTTCTTT. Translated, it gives CASSQGTGETEAFF.

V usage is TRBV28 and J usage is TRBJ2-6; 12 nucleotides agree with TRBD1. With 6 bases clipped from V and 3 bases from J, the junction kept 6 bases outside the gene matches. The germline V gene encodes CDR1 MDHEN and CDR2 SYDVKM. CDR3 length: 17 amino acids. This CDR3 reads CASSEGQGARGANVLTF. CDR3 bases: TGTGCCAGCAGCGAGGGACAGGGGGCGCGTGGGGCCAACGTCCTGACTTTC.

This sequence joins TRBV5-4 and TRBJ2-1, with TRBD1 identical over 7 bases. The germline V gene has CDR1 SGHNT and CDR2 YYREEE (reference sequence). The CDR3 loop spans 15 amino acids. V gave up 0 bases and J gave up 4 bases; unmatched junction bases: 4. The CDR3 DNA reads TGTGCCAGCAGCTTGGCCGGGACAGCGTACAATGAGCAGTTCTTC. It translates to CASSLAGTAYNEQFF.

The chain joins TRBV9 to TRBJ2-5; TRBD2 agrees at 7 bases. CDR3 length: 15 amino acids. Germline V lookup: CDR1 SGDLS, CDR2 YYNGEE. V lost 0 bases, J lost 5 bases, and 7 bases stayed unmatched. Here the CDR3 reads CASSVGRGGVETQYF. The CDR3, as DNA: TGTGCCAGCAGCGTAGGTCGGGGAGGGGTTGAGACCCAGTACTTC. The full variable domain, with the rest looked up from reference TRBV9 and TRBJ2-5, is DSGVTQTPKHLITATGQRVTLRCSPRSGDLSVYWYQQSLDQGLQFLIQYYNGEERAKGNILERFSAQQFPDLHSELNLSSLELGDSALYFCASSVGRGGVETQYFGPGTRLLVL.

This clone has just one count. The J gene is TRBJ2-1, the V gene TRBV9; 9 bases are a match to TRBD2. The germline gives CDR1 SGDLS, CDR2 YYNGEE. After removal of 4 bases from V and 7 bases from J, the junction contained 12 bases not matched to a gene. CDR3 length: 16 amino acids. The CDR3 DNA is TGTGCCAGCAGCATCGCGGGGGGGGTAATCACTAATGAGCAGTTCTTC. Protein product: CASSIAGGVITNEQFF.

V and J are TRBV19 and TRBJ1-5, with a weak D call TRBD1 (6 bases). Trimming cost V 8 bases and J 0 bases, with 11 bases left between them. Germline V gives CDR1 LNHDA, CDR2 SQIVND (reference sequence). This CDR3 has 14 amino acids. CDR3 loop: CASDQGYSNQPQHF. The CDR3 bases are TGTGCCAGTGATCAGGGGTATAGCAATCAGCCCCAGCATTTT. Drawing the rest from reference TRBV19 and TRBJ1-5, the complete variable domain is DGGITQSPKYLFRKEGQNVTLSCEQNLNHDAMYWYRQDPGQGLRLIYYSQIVNDFQKGDIAEGYSVSREKKESFPLTVTSAQKNPTAFYLCASDQGYSNQPQHFGDGTRLSIL.

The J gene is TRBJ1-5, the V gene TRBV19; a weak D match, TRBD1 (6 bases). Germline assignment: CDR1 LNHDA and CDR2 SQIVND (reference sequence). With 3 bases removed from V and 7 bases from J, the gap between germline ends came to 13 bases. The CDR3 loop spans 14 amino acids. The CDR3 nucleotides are TGTGCCAGTAGTATCTACAGGGTGAGGCAGCCCCAGCATTTT. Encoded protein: CASSIYRVRQPQHF.

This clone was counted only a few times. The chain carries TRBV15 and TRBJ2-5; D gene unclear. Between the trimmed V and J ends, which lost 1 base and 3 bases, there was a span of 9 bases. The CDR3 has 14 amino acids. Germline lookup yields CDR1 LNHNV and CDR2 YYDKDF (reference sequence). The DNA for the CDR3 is TGTGCCACCAGCAGAGCTAACCTGGAAGAGACCCAGTACTTC. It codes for CATSRANLEETQYF.

CDR3 coding DNA: TGTGCCAGCAGCTTAGGGCCGGACAGGGGGCTAGGTGAGCAGTTCTTC. Amino acids: CASSLGPDRGLGEQFF. This chain connects TRBV7-9 to TRBJ2-1, with 11 nucleotides matching TRBD1. The CDR3 has 16 residues. The V segment lost 1 base and the J segment 9 bases; nucleotides outside the gene matches: 8. Germline V gives CDR1 SEHNR, CDR2 FQNEAQ (reference sequence).

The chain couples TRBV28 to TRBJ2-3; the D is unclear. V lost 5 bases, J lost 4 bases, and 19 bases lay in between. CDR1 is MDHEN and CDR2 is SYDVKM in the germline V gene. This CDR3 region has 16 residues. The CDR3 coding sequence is TGTGCCAGCAGTAGTGGGCAAACCACTTCTGCAGATACGCAGTATTTT. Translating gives CASSSGQTTSADTQYF.